This passage covers 14 T cell receptor beta chains from one sample sequenced in a study of cytotoxic CD8 clonotypes in ibrutinib-treated CLL. The data were produced by immunoSEQ multiplex PCR, yet TCRdb's version contains in-frame clones alone and is incomplete. The repertoire includes 250,000 to 350,000 clones, around 77% of them detected once, and roughly 5.7% sits in the top ten. The input for sequencing was PBMCs, taken at disease progression, from a patient treated with ibrutinib. The receptors originated from a human donor with chronic lymphocytic leukemia.

The rearrangement uses TRBV15 and TRBJ2-1, with TRBD2 matching over 8 bases. The CDR3 length is 15 residues. The trim removed 0 bases at V and 13 bases at J, leaving 11 bases unmatched. From germline, CDR1 is LNHNV and CDR2 YYDKDF (reference sequence). The CDR3 loop is CATSRESGLALRQFF. The CDR3 nucleotides are TGTGCCACCAGCAGAGAATCCGGACTAGCTCTGAGACAGTTCTTC.

The V gene is TRBV2, the J gene TRBJ1-2; D is unclear. Germline CDR1 SNHLY, CDR2 FYNNEI. The CDR3 has 12 residues. Deletions cut 2 bases from V and 7 bases from J, with 8 bases between. CDR3 bases: TGTGCCAGCAGTGAAAATGCGGGTGGCTACACCTTC. It specifies CASSENAGGYTF.

The chain employs TRBV6-6 and TRBJ2-7; TRBD2 matches 12 bases. V lost 4 bases to trimming and J lost 6 bases; unmatched junction nucleotides: 4. Germline CDR1 reads MNHNY; CDR2 reads SVGAGI (reference sequence). This CDR3 has 14 amino acids. In nucleotides, the CDR3 is TGTGCCAGCAGTTCGCTAGCGGGAGGGGTCGAGCAGTACTTC. It encodes CASSSLAGGVEQYF.

V usage is TRBV29-1 and J usage is TRBJ2-5; D is unclear. The CDR3 covers 14 residues. The germline CDR1 and CDR2 sequences are SQVTM and ANQGSEA. The V end lost 2 bases, the J end lost 2 bases, and 12 bases lay between the germline ends. CDR3 in amino acids: CSVERQALQETQYF. CDR3 nucleotide sequence: TGCAGCGTTGAAAGGCAGGCCCTGCAAGAGACCCAGTACTTC. Looking up the rest from reference TRBV29-1 and TRBJ2-5 gives the full variable domain: SAVISQKPSRDICQRGTSLTIQCQVDSQVTMMFWYRQQPGQSLTLIATANQGSEATYESGFVIDKFPISRPNLTFSTLTVSNMSPEDSSIYLCSVERQALQETQYFGPGTRLLVL.

CDR3 in DNA: TGTGCCAGCAGTTACTACTCTGGAAACACCATATATTTT. Translated: CASSYYSGNTIYF. The chain is built from TRBV6-5 and TRBJ1-3; no definite D call. Germline V CDR1 and CDR2: MNHEY, SVGAGI. V dropped 1 base and J dropped 0 bases, with 1 base sitting between them. The CDR3 length is 13 residues.

J is TRBJ1-2 and V is TRBV15; D might be TRBD1 (5 bases). Per germline, CDR1 LNHNV and CDR2 YYDKDF (reference sequence). Trimming cost V 0 bases and J 6 bases, with 8 bases left between them. This CDR3 has 13 amino acids. As DNA, the CDR3 is TGTGCCACCAGCAGAGAGTTGGGGGATGGCTACACCTTC. Translation gives CATSRELGDGYTF.

In this sample, this clone turned up a few times. The chain has TRBV11-2 and TRBJ1-2, with TRBD1 as a possible D gene (5 bases). With 5 bases removed from V and 4 bases from J, the gap between germline ends came to 14 bases. Germline CDR1 is SGHAT and CDR2 is FQNNGV. This CDR3 spans 14 amino acids. In nucleotides, the CDR3 is TGTGCCAGCAGCCGAAGCCCAGACAGCTATGGCTACACCTTC. It specifies CASSRSPDSYGYTF. The full variable domain, rest sourced from reference TRBV11-2 and TRBJ1-2, is EAGVAQSPRYKIIEKRQSVAFWCNPISGHATLYWYQQILGQGPKLLIQFQNNGVVDDSQLPKDRFSAERLKGVDSTLKIQPAKLEDSAVYLCASSRSPDSYGYTFGSGTRLTVV.

This clone has just a few counts. J is TRBJ2-3 and V is TRBV7-3; D call uncertain. CDR3 length equals 14 residues. The germline V and J ends were trimmed by 2 bases and 5 bases, with 11 bases remaining between them. From germline, CDR1 is SGHTA and CDR2 FQGTGA. The CDR3 is CASSLFFTKDTQYF. The DNA of the CDR3 is TGTGCCAGCAGCTTATTCTTCACGAAAGATACGCAGTATTTT.

The chain is built from TRBV6-5 and TRBJ2-7; the match to TRBD1 covers 7 bases. The V gene's germline CDR1 is MNHEY and CDR2 SVGAGI. The CDR3 sequence is 15 residues long. V lost 0 bases, J lost 3 bases, and 5 bases stayed unmatched. DNA for the CDR3: TGTGCCAGCAGTTACTCCTATGACAGGGTCTACGAGCAGTACTTC. Protein sequence: CASSYSYDRVYEQYF.

Here the CDR3 reads CASSPRGAPPYEQYF. As DNA, the CDR3 is TGTGCCAGCAGCCCTAGGGGGGCACCACCCTACGAGCAGTACTTC. The chain carries TRBV7-9 and TRBJ2-7, with D perhaps being TRBD1 or TRBD2 (6 bases each). Germline loops: CDR1 SEHNR, CDR2 FQNEAQ (reference sequence). V was cut by 5 bases and J by 2 bases, with 16 bases left in between. There are 15 residues in the CDR3.

The CDR3 loop is CASSQVVVRQGTTYEQYF. CDR3 sequence (DNA): TGCGCCAGCAGCCAAGTGGTCGTCCGGCAGGGAACTACCTACGAGCAGTACTTC. This chain links TRBV4-1 with TRBJ2-7, with D tentatively TRBD1 (5 bases). V was pared by 1 base and J by 2 bases, with 21 bases between. The CDR3 extends over 18 amino acids. Germline V lookup: CDR1 MGHRA, CDR2 YSYEKL.

The J gene is TRBJ2-6, the V gene TRBV6-4; 14 nucleotides line up with TRBD2. V lost 6 bases and J lost 3; bases outside the gene matches: 4. The CDR3 runs 17 residues. Germline V CDR1 and CDR2: MRHNA, SNTAGT. The CDR3 spells CASSPTSGRGGANVLTF. CDR3 DNA: TGTGCCAGCAGCCCGACTAGCGGGAGGGGTGGGGCCAACGTCCTGACTTTC.

This rearrangement joins TRBV9 to TRBJ1-2; D remains ambiguous. Germline CDR1 is SGDLS and CDR2 is YYNGEE. The germline V and J ends were trimmed by 2 bases and 8 bases, with 13 bases remaining between them. This CDR3 region has 13 residues. The CDR3 is CASSVGVSFGYTF. In DNA form, the CDR3 reads TGTGCCAGCAGCGTTGGGGTATCATTCGGCTACACCTTC. Complete variable domain (other parts from reference TRBV9 and TRBJ1-2): DSGVTQTPKHLITATGQRVTLRCSPRSGDLSVYWYQQSLDQGLQFLIQYYNGEERAKGNILERFSAQQFPDLHSELNLSSLELGDSALYFCASSVGVSFGYTFGSGTRLTVV.

The chain joins TRBV11-1 to TRBJ2-7, with TRBD1 matching 7 bases. In germline, CDR1 is SGHAT, CDR2 FQDESV (reference sequence). The CDR3 length is 13 residues. V shed 5 bases, J shed 4 bases, and the junction held 5 bases outside the gene matches. The CDR3 DNA reads as TGTGCCAGCAGCCCTGACAGGGCTTACGAGCAGTACTTC. This encodes CASSPDRAYEQYF.